The rows below give T cell receptor beta chains drawn from one sample of a study of blood T cell repertoires in COVID-19. Profiling relied on immunoSEQ multiplex PCR, and the TCRdb table lists in-frame clones only, not all of them. The sample has 210,000 or so clones, more than 70% seen once; the top ten hold 2.5% to 3%. What was sequenced was peripheral blood. These receptors all come from a man aged 50 or older with active or convalescent COVID-19. CDR3s include the opening cysteine and the closing phenylalanine or tryptophan. The order of the fields is CDR3 DNA, CDR3 protein, V gene, D gene, clone size, J gene. A D gene is named only where the DNA matches it firmly. Rows give clone size only sometimes, using once, few, many, or a class for an expanded clone.

CDR3nt: TGTGCCAGCAGTCCCCGGACAGGGGCAGATACGCAGTATTTT; CDR3aa: CASSPRTGADTQYF; v_gene: TRBV28; d_gene: TRBD1; abundance: .; j_gene: TRBJ2-3
CDR3nt: TGTGCCAGCAGAAGACACCTGAACACTGAAGCTTTCTTT; CDR3aa: CASRRHLNTEAFF; v_gene: TRBV6-5; d_gene: .; abundance: .; j_gene: TRBJ1-1
CDR3nt: TGCAGCGTTGGTGGGGGGGACTATGGCTACACCTTC; CDR3aa: CSVGGGDYGYTF; v_gene: TRBV29-1; d_gene: .; abundance: .; j_gene: TRBJ1-2
CDR3nt: TGTGCCATCAGTGAGTTTGAGCGTGCTAAGCAGTACTTC; CDR3aa: CAISEFERAKQYF; v_gene: TRBV10-3; d_gene: .; abundance: .; j_gene: TRBJ2-7
CDR3nt: TGTGCCAGCAGCCTCCATCCCGGGGAGCTGTTTTTT; CDR3aa: CASSLHPGELFF; v_gene: TRBV14; d_gene: .; abundance: .; j_gene: TRBJ2-2
CDR3nt: TGTGCCAGCACTGGCCATGGGGGAGGATCACCCCTCCACTTT; CDR3aa: CASTGHGGGSPLHF; v_gene: TRBV6-6; d_gene: .; abundance: .; j_gene: TRBJ1-6
CDR3nt: TGTGCCAGCAGCCGGTTGGTAGCGGGGGACCCCCTCTACGAGCAGTACTTC; CDR3aa: CASSRLVAGDPLYEQYF; v_gene: TRBV5-4; d_gene: TRBD2; abundance: .; j_gene: TRBJ2-7
CDR3nt: TGTGCCAGCAGCGGAGTAGGACTAGCGGGATCGAACACCGGGGAGCTGTTTTTT; CDR3aa: CASSGVGLAGSNTGELFF; v_gene: TRBV6-2/TRBV6-3; d_gene: TRBD2; abundance: .; j_gene: TRBJ2-2
CDR3nt: TGCAGTGCGCAGACAGAAGAGACCCAGTACTTC; CDR3aa: CSAQTEETQYF; v_gene: TRBV20-1; d_gene: .; abundance: few; j_gene: TRBJ2-5
CDR3nt: TGCAGCGTTGAAGGATGGGGAGCCTCTAGCACAGATACGCAGTATTTT; CDR3aa: CSVEGWGASSTDTQYF; v_gene: TRBV29-1; d_gene: .; abundance: .; j_gene: TRBJ2-3
CDR3nt: TGTGCCTGGATTGTCCAGGGAGGGGATGAGCAGTTCTTC; CDR3aa: CAWIVQGGDEQFF; v_gene: TRBV30; d_gene: TRBD2; abundance: once; j_gene: TRBJ2-1
CDR3nt: TGTGCCAGTAGTCTGGACAGGGCGGGCGGCTACACCTTC; CDR3aa: CASSLDRAGGYTF; v_gene: TRBV19; d_gene: TRBD1; abundance: few; j_gene: TRBJ1-2
CDR3nt: TGTGCCAGCAGCCGGACAGGTAGCAATCAGCCCCAGCATTTT; CDR3aa: CASSRTGSNQPQHF; v_gene: TRBV28; d_gene: TRBD1; abundance: .; j_gene: TRBJ1-5
CDR3nt: TGTGCCAGCAGTCCAGGTTATAATTCACCCCTCCACTTT; CDR3aa: CASSPGYNSPLHF; v_gene: TRBV6-5; d_gene: .; abundance: .; j_gene: TRBJ1-6
CDR3nt: TGTGCCAGCAGCCCCCGGTCAGGGAATCAGCCCCAGCATTTT; CDR3aa: CASSPRSGNQPQHF; v_gene: TRBV27; d_gene: .; abundance: .; j_gene: TRBJ1-5
CDR3nt: TGTGCCACCAGCAGATCCAGTAACACTGAAGCTTTCTTT; CDR3aa: CATSRSSNTEAFF; v_gene: TRBV15; d_gene: .; abundance: .; j_gene: TRBJ1-1
CDR3nt: TGTGCCAGCAGTGAATGGGGAGTGAACACTGAAGCTTTCTTT; CDR3aa: CASSEWGVNTEAFF; v_gene: TRBV6-1; d_gene: .; abundance: .; j_gene: TRBJ1-1
CDR3nt: TGTGCCAGCATGCCGACTAGCGGGAGTGATACGCAGTATTTT; CDR3aa: CASMPTSGSDTQYF; v_gene: TRBV25-1; d_gene: TRBD2; abundance: .; j_gene: TRBJ2-3
CDR3nt: TGTGCTAGCAGCCTCCGTGCCGGACTAGCGGCCAGTGAGCAGTTCTTC; CDR3aa: CASSLRAGLAASEQFF; v_gene: TRBV7-7; d_gene: TRBD2; abundance: few; j_gene: TRBJ2-1
CDR3nt: TGTGCCAGCTCCCTGGGACAGGGAAGTGAAAAACTGTTTTTT; CDR3aa: CASSLGQGSEKLFF; v_gene: TRBV18; d_gene: TRBD1; abundance: .; j_gene: TRBJ1-4
CDR3nt: TGTGCCAGCAGCGTCCGGGACAGGGGTTCACCCCTCCACTTT; CDR3aa: CASSVRDRGSPLHF; v_gene: TRBV7-2; d_gene: TRBD1; abundance: once; j_gene: TRBJ1-6
CDR3nt: TGTGCCAGCAGTGAACAGGGGGCTAGGAACACTGAAGCTTTCTTT; CDR3aa: CASSEQGARNTEAFF; v_gene: TRBV2; d_gene: TRBD1; abundance: .; j_gene: TRBJ1-1
CDR3nt: TGCAGCGTTGAAGACAGGGGCTATGGCTACACCTTC; CDR3aa: CSVEDRGYGYTF; v_gene: TRBV29-1; d_gene: .; abundance: .; j_gene: TRBJ1-2
CDR3nt: TGCAGCGTTATGGCCCCAGGGGCTTTCTTT; CDR3aa: CSVMAPGAFF; v_gene: TRBV29-1; d_gene: .; abundance: few; j_gene: TRBJ1-1
CDR3nt: TGTGCCAGCAGCTTGGGCGGGAGGGCCGAAGAGACCCAGTACTTC; CDR3aa: CASSLGGRAEETQYF; v_gene: TRBV11-3; d_gene: TRBD2; abundance: .; j_gene: TRBJ2-5
CDR3nt: TGTGCCAGCAGTGAGTTAACTTTCACAGATACGCAGTATTTT; CDR3aa: CASSELTFTDTQYF; v_gene: TRBV2; d_gene: .; abundance: .; j_gene: TRBJ2-3
CDR3nt: TGTGCCAGTACCCGGACAGGGGGCGGCTATGGCTACACCTTC; CDR3aa: CASTRTGGGYGYTF; v_gene: TRBV19; d_gene: TRBD1; abundance: .; j_gene: TRBJ1-2
CDR3nt: TGTGCCAGCAGCCAAGCGGACACCCTCAACAATGAGCAGTTCTTC; CDR3aa: CASSQADTLNNEQFF; v_gene: TRBV4-2; d_gene: .; abundance: .; j_gene: TRBJ2-1
CDR3nt: TGTGCCAGTAGTCGGTTACTGCAAACAGGAAATCAGCCCCAGCATTTT; CDR3aa: CASSRLLQTGNQPQHF; v_gene: TRBV19; d_gene: .; abundance: .; j_gene: TRBJ1-5
CDR3nt: TGTGCCAGCAGTTTCGGGGGGCCCTATGGCTACACCTTC; CDR3aa: CASSFGGPYGYTF; v_gene: TRBV28; d_gene: .; abundance: .; j_gene: TRBJ1-2
CDR3nt: TGTGCCAGCAGCTTATCCGGTCCGAGCTCTGGAAACACCATATATTTT; CDR3aa: CASSLSGPSSGNTIYF; v_gene: TRBV7-9; d_gene: .; abundance: .; j_gene: TRBJ1-3
CDR3nt: TGTGCCATCAGTGGGCAGGCGGGCGAGCAGTACTTC; CDR3aa: CAISGQAGEQYF; v_gene: TRBV10-3; d_gene: .; abundance: .; j_gene: TRBJ2-7
CDR3nt: TGTGCCAGTAGTATCCTCAGACTAGCGGGAGCCTCCGGCCAAGAGACCCAGTACTTC; CDR3aa: CASSILRLAGASGQETQYF; v_gene: TRBV19; d_gene: TRBD2; abundance: .; j_gene: TRBJ2-5
CDR3nt: TGTGCCTGGAGTAAGGGAGTAGGTGGCTACACCTTC; CDR3aa: CAWSKGVGGYTF; v_gene: TRBV30; d_gene: .; abundance: .; j_gene: TRBJ1-2
CDR3nt: TGTGCCTGGAGTCCGCGGACAGCCCAGCGGTATGGCTACACCTTC; CDR3aa: CAWSPRTAQRYGYTF; v_gene: TRBV30; d_gene: .; abundance: .; j_gene: TRBJ1-2
CDR3nt: TGTGCCAGCAGGGAAGCGGGGGCTGCCTACAATGAGCAGTTCTTC; CDR3aa: CASREAGAAYNEQFF; v_gene: TRBV3-1/TRBV3-2; d_gene: TRBD2; abundance: .; j_gene: TRBJ2-1
CDR3nt: TGTGCCAGTTCCCCGGGGTACACTAACTATGGCTACACCTTC; CDR3aa: CASSPGYTNYGYTF; v_gene: TRBV28; d_gene: .; abundance: .; j_gene: TRBJ1-2
CDR3nt: TGTGCCAGCAGTTACTCTGACAACACTCCTGAAGCTTTCTTT; CDR3aa: CASSYSDNTPEAFF; v_gene: TRBV6-5; d_gene: .; abundance: .; j_gene: TRBJ1-1
CDR3nt: TGTGCCAGCAGCAGTGAGGACTCTTTACCGGATTCACCCCTCCACTTT; CDR3aa: CASSSEDSLPDSPLHF; v_gene: TRBV5-4; d_gene: .; abundance: .; j_gene: TRBJ1-6
CDR3nt: TGTGCCAGCAGCTTAGTAGCGCCGCAAGAGACCCAGTACTTC; CDR3aa: CASSLVAPQETQYF; v_gene: TRBV11-2; d_gene: .; abundance: .; j_gene: TRBJ2-5
CDR3nt: TGCCCCAGCAGCCAACCGGGGGTTAAGCACGAGCAGTACTTC; CDR3aa: CPSSQPGVKHEQYF; v_gene: TRBV4-1; d_gene: .; abundance: .; j_gene: TRBJ2-7
CDR3nt: TGTGCCAGCAGATCGGGGAGGGGGGCTTATGGCTACACCTTC; CDR3aa: CASRSGRGAYGYTF; v_gene: TRBV6-5; d_gene: .; abundance: .; j_gene: TRBJ1-2
CDR3nt: TGTGCTAGTGGTTTCCCGGGTGCACTGAACACTGAAGCTTTCTTT; CDR3aa: CASGFPGALNTEAFF; v_gene: TRBV12-5; d_gene: .; abundance: once; j_gene: TRBJ1-1
CDR3nt: TGTGCCAGCGGCCGGGACTGGCAGGATGAGCAGTTCTTC; CDR3aa: CASGRDWQDEQFF; v_gene: TRBV2; d_gene: .; abundance: .; j_gene: TRBJ2-1
CDR3nt: TGTGCCAGCTCACCACTCTTGACAGACGAAGCTTTCTTT; CDR3aa: CASSPLLTDEAFF; v_gene: TRBV18; d_gene: .; abundance: .; j_gene: TRBJ1-1
CDR3nt: TGCGCCAGCAGCTTTAGCCGGAGCACAGATACGCAGTATTTT; CDR3aa: CASSFSRSTDTQYF; v_gene: TRBV5-1; d_gene: .; abundance: .; j_gene: TRBJ2-3